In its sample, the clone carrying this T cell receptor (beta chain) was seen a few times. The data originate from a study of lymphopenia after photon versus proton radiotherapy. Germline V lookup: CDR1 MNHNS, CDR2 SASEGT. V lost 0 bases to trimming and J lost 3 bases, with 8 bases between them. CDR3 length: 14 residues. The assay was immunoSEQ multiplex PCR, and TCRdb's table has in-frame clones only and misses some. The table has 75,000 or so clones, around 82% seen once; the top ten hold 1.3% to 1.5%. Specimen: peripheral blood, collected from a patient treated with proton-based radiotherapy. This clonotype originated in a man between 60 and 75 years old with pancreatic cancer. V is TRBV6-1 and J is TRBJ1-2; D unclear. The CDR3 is CASSEALSDYGYTF. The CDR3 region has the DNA TGTGCCAGCAGTGAAGCGCTATCAGACTATGGCTACACCTTC.